Only one count was recorded for the clone carrying this T cell receptor (beta chain). Germline CDR1 is SGHDT and CDR2 is YYEEEE. The CDR3 is made up of 15 amino acids. V lost 3 bases to trimming and J lost 5 bases; unmatched junction nucleotides: 6. In the authors' workflow: Nucleated cell number was recorded as an estimate derived from reference gene primer amplification. The assay was immunoSEQ multiplex PCR, and TCRdb's table has in-frame clones only and misses some. Clone size and the V and J calls come from that table; the DNA yielded D and trimming. The table lists 310,000 or so clones, around 87% of them singletons. This sample was included in a study of blood T cell repertoires in COVID-19. Whole-study context: Researchers got acute and convalescent COVID-19 samples from the United States, Italy and Spain. Sources were T cells, B-cell-depleted T cells, or PBMCs; the material itself was cDNA or gDNA.

This rearrangement joins TRBV5-6 to TRBJ1-5; 9 nucleotides align to TRBD1. The sequence was collected from a man over 45 with active or convalescent COVID-19. The sample taken for sequencing was peripheral blood. The CDR3 region is CASSSDRGLDQPQHF. Here the CDR3 DNA reads TGTGCCAGCAGCTCGGACAGGGGACTTGATCAGCCCCAGCATTTT.